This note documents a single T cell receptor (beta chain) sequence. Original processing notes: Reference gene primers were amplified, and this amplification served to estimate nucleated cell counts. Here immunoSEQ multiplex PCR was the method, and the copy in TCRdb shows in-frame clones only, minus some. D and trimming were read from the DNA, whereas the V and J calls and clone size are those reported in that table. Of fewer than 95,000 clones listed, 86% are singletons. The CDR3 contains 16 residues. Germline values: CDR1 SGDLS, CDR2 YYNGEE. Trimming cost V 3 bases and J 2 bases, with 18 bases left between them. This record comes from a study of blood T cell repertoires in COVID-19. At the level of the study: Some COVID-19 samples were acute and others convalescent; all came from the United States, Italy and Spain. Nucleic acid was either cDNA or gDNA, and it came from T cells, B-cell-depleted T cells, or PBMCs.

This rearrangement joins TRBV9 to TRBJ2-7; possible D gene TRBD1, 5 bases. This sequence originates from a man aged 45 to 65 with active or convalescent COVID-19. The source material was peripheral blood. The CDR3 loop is CASSASIGAGAYEQYF. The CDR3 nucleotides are TGTGCCAGCAGCGCGAGCATTGGGGCAGGAGCCTACGAGCAGTACTTC.